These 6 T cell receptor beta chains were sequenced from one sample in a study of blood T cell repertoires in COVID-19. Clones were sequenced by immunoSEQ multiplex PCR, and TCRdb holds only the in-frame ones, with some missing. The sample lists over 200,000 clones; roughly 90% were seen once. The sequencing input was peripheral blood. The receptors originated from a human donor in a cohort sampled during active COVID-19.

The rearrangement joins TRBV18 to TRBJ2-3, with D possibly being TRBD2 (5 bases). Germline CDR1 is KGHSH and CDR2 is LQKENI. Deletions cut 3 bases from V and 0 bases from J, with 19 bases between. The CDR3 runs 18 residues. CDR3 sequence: CASSPSGVGLLSTDTQYF. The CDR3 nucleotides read TGTGCCAGCTCACCCTCCGGGGTAGGGCTTCTTAGCACAGATACGCAGTATTTT.

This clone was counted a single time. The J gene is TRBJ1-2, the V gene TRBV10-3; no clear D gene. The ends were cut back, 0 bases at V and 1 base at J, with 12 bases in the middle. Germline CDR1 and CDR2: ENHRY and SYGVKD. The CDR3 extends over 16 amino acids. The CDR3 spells CAISESEGMFNYGYTF. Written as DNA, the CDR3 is TGTGCCATCAGTGAGTCGGAGGGTATGTTTAACTATGGCTACACCTTC.

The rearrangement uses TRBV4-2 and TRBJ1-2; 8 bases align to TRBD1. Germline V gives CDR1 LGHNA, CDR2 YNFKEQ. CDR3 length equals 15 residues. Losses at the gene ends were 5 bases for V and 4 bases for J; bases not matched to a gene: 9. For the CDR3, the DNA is TGTGCCAGCAGCGGGCGGACAGGGACCGTCTATGGCTACACCTTC. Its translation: CASSGRTGTVYGYTF.

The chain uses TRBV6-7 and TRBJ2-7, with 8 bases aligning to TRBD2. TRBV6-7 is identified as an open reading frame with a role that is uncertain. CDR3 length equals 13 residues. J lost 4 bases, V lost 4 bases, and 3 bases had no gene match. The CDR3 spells CASSFRGGYEQYF. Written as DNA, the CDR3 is TGTGCCAGCAGTTTTCGGGGGGGATACGAGCAGTACTTC.

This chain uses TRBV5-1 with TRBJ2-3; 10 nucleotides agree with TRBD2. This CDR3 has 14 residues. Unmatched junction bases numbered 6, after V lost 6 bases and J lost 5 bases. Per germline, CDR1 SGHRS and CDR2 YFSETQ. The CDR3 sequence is CASMTSGLVDTQYF. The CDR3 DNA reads TGCGCCAGCATGACTAGCGGGCTCGTAGATACGCAGTATTTT.

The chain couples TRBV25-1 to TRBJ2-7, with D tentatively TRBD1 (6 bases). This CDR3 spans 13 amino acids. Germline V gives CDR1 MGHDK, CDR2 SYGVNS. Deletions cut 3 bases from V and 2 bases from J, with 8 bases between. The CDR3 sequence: CASSDRGAYEQYF. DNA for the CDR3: TGTGCCAGCAGTGACAGGGGTGCCTACGAGCAGTACTTC.